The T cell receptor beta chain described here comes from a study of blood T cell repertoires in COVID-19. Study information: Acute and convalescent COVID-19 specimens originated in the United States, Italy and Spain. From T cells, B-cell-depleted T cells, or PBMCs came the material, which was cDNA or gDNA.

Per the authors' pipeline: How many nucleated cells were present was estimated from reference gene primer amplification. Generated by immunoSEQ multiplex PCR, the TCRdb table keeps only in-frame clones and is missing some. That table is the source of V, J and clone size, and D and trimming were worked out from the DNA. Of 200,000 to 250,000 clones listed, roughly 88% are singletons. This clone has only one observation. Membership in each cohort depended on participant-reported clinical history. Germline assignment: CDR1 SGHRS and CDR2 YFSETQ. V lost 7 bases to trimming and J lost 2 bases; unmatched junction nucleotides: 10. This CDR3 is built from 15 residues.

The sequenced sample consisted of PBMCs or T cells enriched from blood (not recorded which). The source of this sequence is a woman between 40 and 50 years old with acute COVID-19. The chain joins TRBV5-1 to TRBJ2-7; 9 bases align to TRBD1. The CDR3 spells CASGRGTGNTYEQYF. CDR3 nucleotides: TGCGCCAGCGGACGCGGGACAGGGAACACCTACGAGCAGTACTTC. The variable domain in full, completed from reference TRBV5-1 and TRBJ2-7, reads KAGVTQTPRYLIKTRGQQVTLSCSPISGHRSVSWYQQTPGQGLQFLFEYFSETQRNKGNFPGRFSGRQFSNSRSEMNVSTLELGDSALYLCASGRGTGNTYEQYFGPGTRLTVT.